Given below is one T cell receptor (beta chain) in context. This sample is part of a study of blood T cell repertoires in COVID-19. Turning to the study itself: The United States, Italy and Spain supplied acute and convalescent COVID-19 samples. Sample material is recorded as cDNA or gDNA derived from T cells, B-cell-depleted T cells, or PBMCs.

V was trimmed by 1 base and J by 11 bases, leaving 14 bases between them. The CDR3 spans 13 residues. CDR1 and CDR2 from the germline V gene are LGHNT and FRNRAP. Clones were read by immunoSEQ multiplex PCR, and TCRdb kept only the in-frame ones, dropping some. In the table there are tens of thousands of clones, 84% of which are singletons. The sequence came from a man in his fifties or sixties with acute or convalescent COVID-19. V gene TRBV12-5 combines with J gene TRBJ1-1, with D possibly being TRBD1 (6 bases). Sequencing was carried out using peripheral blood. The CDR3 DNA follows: TGTGCTAGTGGTTTGGGGGACTACAGGGAGGCTTTCTTT. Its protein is CASGLGDYREAFF.